This is a list of T cell receptor beta chains from one sample in a study of blood T cell repertoires in COVID-19. Clones were sequenced by immunoSEQ multiplex PCR, and TCRdb holds only the in-frame ones, with some missing. The sample comprises under 150,000 clones, more than 70% of which are singletons, and roughly 8.4% rests with the top ten. The source material was peripheral blood. These receptors were obtained from a woman aged 70-85 years who had recovered from COVID-19. Each CDR3 is given with its conserved first and last residue.

TRBJ1-3 | TRBV9 | 18 | CASSVGAGAGGPGNTIYF
TRBJ2-1 | TRBV10-3 | 12 | CAIRGRENEQFF
TRBJ1-1 | TRBV28 | 15 | CAILVMSGGATEAFF
TRBJ1-5 | TRBV15 | 12 | CATSRAGAPQHF
TRBJ2-3 | TRBV7-3 | 16 | CASSPQSSGATDTQYF
TRBJ2-5 | TRBV27 | 14 | CASTSPAEGETQYF
TRBJ2-7 | TRBV27 | 14 | CASSRQLFAYEQYF
TRBJ2-5 | TRBV29-1 | 15 | CSVAYPGTGKETQYF
TRBJ1-5 | TRBV24-1 | 15 | CATSDPNRGEEPQHF
TRBJ2-2 | TRBV5-8 | 13 | CASSPQGYGELFF
TRBJ2-7 | TRBV3-1/TRBV3-2 | 12 | CASSQQGDEQYF
TRBJ2-7 | TRBV3-1/TRBV3-2 | 16 | CASSPRTSGRWYEQYF
TRBJ2-7 | TRBV27 | 16 | CASSLNPSVLSYEQYF
TRBJ2-5 | TRBV6-2/TRBV6-3 | 15 | CASSYYGQGLETQYF
TRBJ2-5 | TRBV28 | 14 | CASSLAPGQETQYF
TRBJ2-2 | TRBV18 | 17 | CASSLLSGLALSGELFF
TRBJ2-3 | TRBV6-2/TRBV6-3 | 15 | CASSFSGGLTDTQYF
TRBJ2-2 | TRBV7-2 | 16 | CASSSFLAANTGELFF
TRBJ1-4 | TRBV30 | 15 | CAWEDRTESDEKLFF
TRBJ1-6 | TRBV3-1/TRBV3-2 | 14 | CASSQGSLNSPLHF
TRBJ2-7 | TRBV28 | 15 | CASSSPPSGRAVQYF
TRBJ2-1 | TRBV30 | 13 | CAWSRGADNEQFF
TRBJ1-1 | TRBV7-2 | 12 | CASSLRKWEAFF
TRBJ2-1 | TRBV28 | 15 | CASSSPTGSYNEQFF
TRBJ2-4 | TRBV7-2 | 18 | CASSSPGLAALAKNIQYF
TRBJ1-2 | TRBV6-1 | 15 | CASSELGTASYGYTF
TRBJ2-7 | TRBV28 | 16 | CASRNLPGQGPYEQYF
TRBJ1-3 | TRBV5-1 | 14 | CASSTTGGADTIYF
TRBJ2-2 | TRBV6-2/TRBV6-3 | 16 | CASSYQGARYTGELFF
TRBJ2-2 | TRBV7-2 | 15 | CASSPQGILTGELFF
TRBJ2-7 | TRBV4-1 | 17 | CASSRGLAGGITYEQYF
TRBJ1-5 | TRBV19 | 12 | CASSSPGQPQHF
TRBJ2-3 | TRBV29-1 | 13 | CSVEARYTDTQYF
TRBJ2-7 | TRBV9 | 17 | CASSVGLAGENLDGQYF
TRBJ2-4 | TRBV3-1/TRBV3-2 | 13 | CASSQLTANIQYF
TRBJ1-6 | TRBV11-2 | 17 | CASSLRGSSSYNSPLHF
TRBJ2-1 | TRBV7-9 | 16 | CASSLASSGYYNEQFF
TRBJ2-7 | TRBV3-1/TRBV3-2 | 13 | CASSQGQSYEQYF